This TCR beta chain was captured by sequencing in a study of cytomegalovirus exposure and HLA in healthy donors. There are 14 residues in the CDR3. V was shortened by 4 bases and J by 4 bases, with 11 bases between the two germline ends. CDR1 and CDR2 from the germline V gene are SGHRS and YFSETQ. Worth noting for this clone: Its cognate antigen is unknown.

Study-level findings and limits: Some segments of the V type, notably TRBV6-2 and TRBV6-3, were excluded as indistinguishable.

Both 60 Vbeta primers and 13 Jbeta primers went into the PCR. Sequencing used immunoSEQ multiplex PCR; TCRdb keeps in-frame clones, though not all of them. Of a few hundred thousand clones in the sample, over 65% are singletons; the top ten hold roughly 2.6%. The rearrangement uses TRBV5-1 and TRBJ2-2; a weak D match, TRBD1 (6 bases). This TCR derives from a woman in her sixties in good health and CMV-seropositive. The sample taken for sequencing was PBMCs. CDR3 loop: CASSPGHGTGELFF. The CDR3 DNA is TGCGCCAGCAGCCCGGGACATGGCACCGGGGAGCTGTTTTTT.